This T cell receptor (beta chain) was obtained from a study of siplizumab effects on memory and regulatory T cells. Overall study results and limits: Proliferating Tregs from siplizumab cultures lacked functional confirmation of suppression. Siplizumab produced a significant reduction in alloreactive sequences that were traceable to unstimulated CD4+ memory cells. The authors could not assign a naive or memory phenotype to roughly 80-96% of proliferating CD4+ or CD8+ clones.

Each sample had roughly 10^5 TCR templates assayed. The data were produced by immunoSEQ multiplex PCR, yet TCRdb's version contains in-frame clones alone and is incomplete. The sample carries more than 85,000 clones, about 90% recorded once. Germline V lookup: CDR1 SNHLY, CDR2 FYNNEI. Trimming took off 8 bases at V and 8 bases at J, with 22 bases between the two ends. CDR3 size: 14 residues. On this clone itself: Its antigen is still unknown.

The clonotype comes from a human donor in good health. The material sequenced was Tregs sorted from blood. This chain connects TRBV2 to TRBJ2-7; the D gene is possibly TRBD2 (5 bases). The DNA for the CDR3 is TGTGCCAGCGTTGGGAGTGCTACCTCTCTTAAGCAGTACTTC. This translates into CASVGSATSLKQYF.